These 25 T cell receptor beta chains were all obtained from the same sample, sequenced in a study of chemoradiotherapy in HPV16-positive cancers. The repertoire was sequenced with immunoSEQ multiplex PCR; TCRdb's copy has only in-frame clones and lacks some. The sample lists about 20,000 clones, roughly 82% seen once, with about 3.5% in the top ten. Sequencing was performed on blood, taken from a patient who underwent chemoradiotherapy. All receptors derive from a human donor with HPV-associated anogenital cancer.

This clone was seen a handful of times. J is TRBJ1-1 and V is TRBV6-1; the D gene is possibly TRBD1 (6 bases). Germline V gene lookup returns CDR1 MNHNS and CDR2 SASEGT. V lost 6 bases and J 1 base, leaving 15 bases between the germline ends. This CDR3 comprises 15 residues. The CDR3 region is CASRALEGGNTEAFF. CDR3 bases: TGTGCCAGCAGGGCCCTTGAGGGGGGGAACACTGAAGCTTTCTTT.

This clone was counted a few times. V gene TRBV25-1 combines with J gene TRBJ1-5; perhaps TRBD1 as D (5 bases). Germline loops: CDR1 MGHDK, CDR2 SYGVNS. Trimming removed 8 bases from V and 11 bases from J, with 13 bases in between. The CDR3 contains 11 residues. CDR3 sequence: CASARGSTQHF. The CDR3 DNA reads TGTGCCAGCGCCCGGGGGTCAACCCAGCATTTT.

The count of this clone is one. The rearrangement joins TRBV4-3 to TRBJ1-2; a possible D gene is TRBD1 (5 bases). The CDR3 spans 13 residues. The germline V gene encodes CDR1 LGHNA and CDR2 YSLEER. Trimming left V 0 bases short and J 5 bases short, with 7 bases between. The CDR3 nucleotides are TGCGCCAGCAGCCAAGACAGGGAGTATGGCTACACCTTC. The encoded protein is CASSQDREYGYTF.

The chain couples TRBV4-3 to TRBJ1-2; D remains unclear. V lost 0 bases, J lost 6 bases, and 14 bases lay in between. The germline CDR1 and CDR2 sequences are LGHNA and YSLEER. The CDR3 covers 15 residues. The CDR3 is CASSQDFDGSDGYTF. The CDR3 nucleotides read TGCGCCAGCAGCCAAGATTTTGACGGATCAGATGGCTACACCTTC.

This clone was observed a handful of times. This rearrangement joins TRBV5-4 to TRBJ2-7, with a tentative D call TRBD1 (6 bases). CDR1 SGHNT and CDR2 YYREEE come from the germline V gene (reference sequence). The CDR3 loop spans 16 amino acids. The ends were cut back, 4 bases at V and 0 bases at J, with 17 bases in the middle. The CDR3: CASSTGWRISSYEQYF. The DNA for the CDR3 is TGTGCCAGCAGCACAGGGTGGAGGATTAGCTCCTACGAGCAGTACTTC.

The chain links TRBV6-1 to TRBJ1-5; the D gene is possibly TRBD1 (6 bases). The CDR3 totals 15 residues. V was pared by 7 bases and J by 2 bases, with 15 bases between. Germline CDR1 reads MNHNS; CDR2 reads SASEGT. CDR3 protein: CASTRGRGGNQPQHF. The CDR3 DNA reads TGTGCCAGCACCCGGGGCAGGGGAGGCAATCAGCCCCAGCATTTT.

The chain uses TRBV6-1 and TRBJ2-5, with TRBD2 matching 7 bases. The trim removed 6 bases at V and 5 bases at J, leaving 9 bases unmatched. Germline values: CDR1 MNHNS, CDR2 SASEGT. The CDR3 consists of 14 residues. The DNA of the CDR3 is TGTGCCAGCAGCCAGTGGGGGGGAGGGGAGACCCAGTACTTC. Its protein is CASSQWGGGETQYF.

CDR3 region: CASSFAFGSVEGQETQYF. The CDR3 DNA follows: TGTGCCAGCAGCTTTGCTTTCGGATCGGTGGAGGGCCAAGAGACCCAGTACTTC. The chain recombines TRBV11-2 with TRBJ2-5; tentatively, D is TRBD2 (6 bases). The CDR3 contains 18 residues. In germline, CDR1 is SGHAT, CDR2 FQNNGV. Trimming took 3 bases from V and 1 from J, leaving 21 bases between them.

The rearrangement links TRBV11-2 to TRBJ1-2, with 7 bases lining up with TRBD1. The CDR3 sequence is 13 residues long. Germline CDR1 SGHAT, CDR2 FQNNGV. The ends lost 6 bases at V and 4 bases at J; junction bases unmatched: 5. CDR3 amino acids: CASSPGQAYGYTF. DNA of the CDR3: TGTGCCAGCAGTCCTGGACAGGCCTATGGCTACACCTTC. Drawing the rest from reference TRBV11-2 and TRBJ1-2, the complete variable domain is EAGVAQSPRYKIIEKRQSVAFWCNPISGHATLYWYQQILGQGPKLLIQFQNNGVVDDSQLPKDRFSAERLKGVDSTLKIQPAKLEDSAVYLCASSPGQAYGYTFGSGTRLTVV.

This clone appeared a few times. The chain carries TRBV4-2 and TRBJ1-6; no definite D call. CDR3 length equals 13 residues. The V end was cut by 0 bases, the J end by 7 bases, with 4 bases between. Germline loops: CDR1 LGHNA, CDR2 YNFKEQ. CDR3 protein: CASSQDKNSPLHF. CDR3 nucleotide sequence: TGTGCCAGCAGCCAAGATAAGAATTCACCCCTCCACTTT.

The chain carries TRBV7-8 and TRBJ2-1; D is ambiguous. The CDR3 runs to 12 residues. Germline values: CDR1 SGHVS, CDR2 FQNEAQ. V was cut by 1 base and J by 16 bases, with 14 bases left in between. CDR3 nucleotide sequence: TGTGCCAGCAGCTTAGATAGGGCGGTAGGATTCTTC. Protein: CASSLDRAVGFF.

The chain employs TRBV10-3 and TRBJ1-1; D possibly corresponds to TRBD1 (6 bases). Per germline, CDR1 ENHRY and CDR2 SYGVKD. V was pared by 3 bases and J by 5 bases, with 13 bases between. This CDR3 contains 14 residues. CDR3: CAISEQGMVTEAFF. As DNA, the CDR3 is TGTGCCATCAGTGAACAGGGTATGGTTACTGAAGCTTTCTTT.

The chain joins TRBV6-5 to TRBJ2-5; no clear D gene. V was shortened by 5 bases and J by 3 bases, with 10 bases between the two germline ends. CDR1 is MNHEY, CDR2 SVGAGI, per germline. The CDR3 spans 13 residues. CDR3 sequence: CASSPRAEETQYF. CDR3 nucleotide sequence: TGTGCCAGCAGTCCAAGAGCCGAAGAGACCCAGTACTTC.

This clone is a singleton in its sample. The chain links TRBV15 to TRBJ1-5; possibly TRBD1 for D (6 bases). CDR1 LNHNV and CDR2 YYDKDF come from the germline V gene (reference sequence). Trimming removed 3 bases from V and 2 bases from J, with 8 bases in between. The CDR3 consists of 14 residues. Written as DNA, the CDR3 is TGTGCCACCAGCAGGGACAGCCGCAATCAGCCCCAGCATTTT. Its translation is CATSRDSRNQPQHF.

The V call is TRBV18, the J call TRBJ2-3; 14 nucleotides agree with TRBD2. The ends lost 4 bases at V and 3 bases at J; junction bases unmatched: 9. The CDR3 runs to 18 residues. Germline V gene data show CDR1 as KGHSH and CDR2 as LQKENI. CDR3 sequence: CASSLLGLAGGSTDTQYF. The CDR3 DNA reads as TGTGCCAGCTCACTCCTCGGACTAGCGGGGGGCAGTACAGATACGCAGTATTTT.

The CDR3 spells CASSPGQDVNEQFF. The CDR3 DNA reads TGCGCCAGCAGCCCGGGACAGGACGTCAATGAGCAGTTCTTC. The chain joins TRBV5-1 to TRBJ2-1; 8 bases match TRBD1. J lost 6 bases, V lost 4 bases, and 6 bases had no gene match. Germline CDR1 SGHRS, CDR2 YFSETQ. The CDR3 is 14 amino acids. The whole variable domain, remainder taken from reference TRBV5-1 and TRBJ2-1, is KAGVTQTPRYLIKTRGQQVTLSCSPISGHRSVSWYQQTPGQGLQFLFEYFSETQRNKGNFPGRFSGRQFSNSRSEMNVSTLELGDSALYLCASSPGQDVNEQFFGPGTRLTVL.

V is TRBV6-1 and J is TRBJ2-7, with TRBD2 matching 8 bases. V trimming: 8 bases; J trimming: 2 bases; junction bases outside the gene matches: 11. Germline V gene lookup returns CDR1 MNHNS and CDR2 SASEGT. The CDR3 runs to 15 residues. Here the CDR3 reads CASFENGGAAYEQYF. CDR3 DNA: TGTGCCAGCTTTGAGAACGGGGGGGCGGCCTACGAGCAGTACTTC.

The gene calls are TRBV19 and TRBJ1-2; D is uncertain. This CDR3 is built from 14 residues. The ends were cut back, 5 bases at V and 0 bases at J, with 10 bases in the middle. The germline V gene has CDR1 LNHDA and CDR2 SQIVND (reference sequence). CDR3 DNA sequence: TGTGCCAGTAGTTCCACGACCGCTAACTATGGCTACACCTTC. Translating gives CASSSTTANYGYTF.

CDR3 coding DNA: TGTGCCAGCAGCTTAAAACCCAGGGAGGGTAACTATGGCTACACCTTC. Protein: CASSLKPREGNYGYTF. The chain uses TRBV7-2 and TRBJ1-2; perhaps TRBD1 as D (5 bases). The CDR3 covers 16 residues. CDR1 is SGHTA and CDR2 is FQGNSA in the germline V gene. V was shortened by 2 bases and J by 1 base, with 14 bases between the two germline ends.

The rearrangement links TRBV19 to TRBJ2-1; the match to TRBD2 covers 13 bases. The trim removed 5 bases at V and 6 bases at J, leaving 10 bases unmatched. Germline V CDR1 and CDR2: LNHDA, SQIVND (reference sequence). The CDR3 loop spans 17 amino acids. Here the CDR3 DNA reads TGTGCCAGTAGTCGAACTAGCGGGGGGGCCAGGGTCAATGAGCAGTTCTTC. It codes for CASSRTSGGARVNEQFF.

This CDR3 reads CASSLGGDQPQHF. CDR3 bases: TGTGCCAGCAGCTTAGGGGGAGATCAGCCCCAGCATTTT. The chain couples TRBV7-2 to TRBJ1-5; no reliable D call. The V end lost 1 base, the J end lost 5 bases, and 6 bases lay between the germline ends. Germline loops: CDR1 SGHTA, CDR2 FQGNSA. The CDR3 spans 13 residues.

The chain uses TRBV2 and TRBJ1-2, with unresolved D. The V end lost 4 bases, the J end lost 8 bases, and 14 bases lay between the germline ends. The germline V gene has CDR1 SNHLY and CDR2 FYNNEI. The CDR3 has 13 amino acids. CDR3 bases: TGTGCCAGCAGTGGTGACCGAATGCGGGGCTACACCTTC. This sequence encodes CASSGDRMRGYTF.

The V gene is TRBV7-9, the J gene TRBJ1-1; D gene uncertain. Trimming took 1 base from V and 3 from J, leaving 12 bases between them. Per germline, CDR1 SEHNR and CDR2 FQNEAQ (reference sequence). This CDR3 has 15 amino acids. The CDR3 is CASSLVYAGYTEAFF. The CDR3 DNA reads as TGTGCCAGCAGCTTAGTGTATGCGGGGTACACTGAAGCTTTCTTT.

CDR3 bases: TGTGCCATCAATCCTAAAGACAGGGGGCAGGTCACCGGGGAGCTGTTTTTT. The encoded protein is CAINPKDRGQVTGELFF. V is TRBV10-3 and J is TRBJ2-2, with 10 positions matching TRBD1. The V gene's germline CDR1 is ENHRY and CDR2 SYGVKD. This CDR3 has 17 amino acids. Trimming took 7 bases from V and 4 from J; bases not matched to a gene: 12.

The chain combines TRBV4-2 with TRBJ1-2, with 7 bases identical to TRBD1. Germline V CDR1 and CDR2: LGHNA, YNFKEQ. The CDR3 totals 18 residues. V dropped 5 bases and J dropped 4; count of bases not matched to a gene: 19. The CDR3 is CASSLDQAVRGPGYGYTF. The CDR3 DNA reads TGTGCCAGCAGCTTGGATCAGGCGGTGAGGGGGCCCGGCTATGGCTACACCTTC.